The clone carrying this T cell receptor (beta chain) is a singleton in its sample. In the authors' workflow: By means of reference gene primer amplification, nucleated cell counts were estimated. Generated by immunoSEQ multiplex PCR, the TCRdb table keeps only in-frame clones and is missing some. V and J calls and clone size are as listed in that table; D and trimming were resolved from the DNA. The sample carries 90,000 to 110,000 clones, less than 85% recorded once. The data are from a study of blood T cell repertoires in COVID-19. The wider study: Samples representing acute and convalescent COVID-19 were sourced from the United States, Italy and Spain.

After removal of 1 base from V and 3 bases from J, the junction contained 4 bases not matched to a gene. CDR3 size: 15 residues. Germline loops: CDR1 SGHVS, CDR2 FQNEAQ. This TCR derives from a human donor in a cohort sampled during active or convalescent COVID-19. V and J are TRBV7-8 and TRBJ2-7, with TRBD2 identical over 9 bases. Sequenced input: peripheral blood. The CDR3, as DNA: TGTGCCAGCAGCTTAGAGGCAGCGGGGGGCTACGAGCAGTACTTC. It codes for CASSLEAAGGYEQYF.